These 30 T cell receptor beta chains came from one sample sequenced in a study of T cell repertoires in cytomegalovirus infection (dated by TCRdb to between 2018 and 2021). Sequencing relied on an Illumina HiSeq 1500. The public reads were reanalyzed by TCRdb: fastp trimming at Q25, MiXCR alignment, in-frame beta chains only. Each CDR3 protein gets just one entry, which takes the most common genes and DNA from the rows behind it. This sample is represented by over 300,000 distinct CDR3 sequences; over 7.5% of them were singletons. The top ten clonotypes cover about 3.9% of the sample. The sample comprised PBMCs. These receptors were taken from a human donor in good health (CMV status not recorded). Some clones in this sample may be carry-over from other donors' samples.

This clonotype was seen repeatedly, ten times or more. The V call is TRBV7-2, the J call TRBJ1-5, with D unclear. Germline loops: CDR1 SGHTA, CDR2 FQGNSA. Deletions cut 6 bases from V and 0 bases from J, with 9 bases between. This CDR3 contains 14 residues. The CDR3 DNA reads as TGTGCCAGCAGACGTGTTGATAGCAATCAGCCCCAGCATTTT. It translates to CASRRVDSNQPQHF.

The chain joins TRBV6-1 to TRBJ1-5; a weak D match, TRBD1 (5 bases). V shed 6 bases and J shed 3 bases, with 12 bases lying between them. The germline CDR1 and CDR2 sequences are MNHNS and SASEGT. The CDR3 spans 14 residues. In nucleotides, the CDR3 is TGTGCCAGCAGCGTGGGGGACTACAATCAGCCCCAGCATTTT. It translates to CASSVGDYNQPQHF.

This clonotype has at least ten counts. The rearrangement joins TRBV28 to TRBJ1-6; perhaps TRBD1 as D (5 bases). V shed 5 bases and J shed 2 bases, with 10 bases lying between them. The CDR3 length is 15 residues. Germline CDR1 and CDR2: MDHEN and SYDVKM. The CDR3 DNA reads as TGTGCCAGCAGTCCAGGGCGGACCTATAATTCACCCCTCCACTTT. Its protein product is CASSPGRTYNSPLHF.

This clonotype was counted many times. V gene TRBV7-6 combines with J gene TRBJ2-1; 12 nucleotides align to TRBD2. V lost 5 bases to trimming and J lost 7 bases; unmatched junction nucleotides: 9. Germline CDR1 and CDR2: SGHVS and FNYEAQ. This CDR3 comprises 16 residues. The CDR3 DNA is TGTGCCAGCAGCAACAGACTAGCGGGAGCGGGGAATGAGCAGTTCTTC. This sequence encodes CASSNRLAGAGNEQFF.

The genes are TRBV12-3 or TRBV12-4 and TRBJ1-1; D possibly corresponds to TRBD1 (6 bases). The CDR3 runs to 13 residues. Between the trimmed V and J ends, which lost 2 bases and 11 bases, there was a span of 15 bases. Here the CDR3 reads CASSLNRESYAFF. The DNA of the CDR3 is TGTGCCAGCAGTTTAAACAGGGAGAGTTATGCTTTCTTT.

This clonotype has more than one count but fewer than ten. The CDR3 loop is CATSRVSWRVHEKLFF. The CDR3 DNA reads TGTGCCACCAGCAGAGTATCGTGGAGGGTTCACGAAAAACTGTTTTTT. V usage is TRBV15 and J usage is TRBJ1-4; D remains ambiguous. Trimming left V 1 base short and J 8 bases short, with 17 bases between. CDR1 and CDR2 from the germline V gene are LNHNV and YYDKDF (reference sequence). The CDR3 sequence is 16 residues long.

This clonotype was observed many times. V and J are TRBV14 and TRBJ1-2; no clear D gene. V lost 5 bases and J lost 2, with 15 bases in between. The CDR3 has 15 residues. In germline, CDR1 is SGHDN, CDR2 FVKESK. The CDR3 sequence: CASSLHEGWNYGYTF. The CDR3 DNA follows: TGTGCCAGCAGCTTACATGAGGGATGGAACTATGGCTACACCTTC.

This clonotype was counted a few times. This chain connects TRBV12-3 or TRBV12-4 to TRBJ1-1, with D uncertain. V was shortened by 7 bases and J by 3 bases, with 12 bases between the two germline ends. This CDR3 comprises 13 residues. For the CDR3, the DNA is TGTGCCAGCACCTTTCAAACATACACTGAAGCTTTCTTT. It codes for CASTFQTYTEAFF.

This clonotype was observed many times. The chain links TRBV7-2 to TRBJ1-2; no clear D gene. Trimming took off 2 bases at V and 7 bases at J, with 14 bases between the two ends. The germline gives CDR1 SGHTA, CDR2 FQGNSA. The CDR3 runs 14 residues. CDR3 protein: CASSLSGHYSGYTF. For the CDR3, the DNA is TGTGCCAGCAGCTTATCCGGCCACTACAGTGGCTACACCTTC.

This clonotype was counted only a few times. The chain employs TRBV5-4 and TRBJ1-2; unclear D gene. V shed 10 bases and J shed 2 bases, with 18 bases lying between them. CDR1 is SGHNT, CDR2 YYREEE, per germline (reference sequence). The length of the CDR3 is 14 residues. The CDR3 bases are TGTGCCGGCGGTCTCGGGGAATGGAACTATGGCTACACCTTC. It yields the protein CAGGLGEWNYGYTF.

The chain carries TRBV7-2 and TRBJ2-1; TRBD2 matches 7 bases. V gave up 5 bases and J gave up 8 bases; unmatched junction bases: 12. CDR1 SGHTA and CDR2 FQGNSA come from the germline V gene. The CDR3 consists of 15 residues. The CDR3 spells CASSPAKAGRDEQFF. The CDR3 region has the DNA TGTGCCAGCAGCCCTGCTAAGGCAGGGAGGGATGAGCAGTTCTTC.

This clonotype was found many times. CDR3 protein: CATSRLVGDSYNEQFF. CDR3 DNA: TGTGCCACCAGCAGACTAGTGGGGGACTCCTACAATGAGCAGTTCTTC. The chain recombines TRBV15 with TRBJ2-1, with D perhaps matching TRBD1 or TRBD2 (5 bases each). This CDR3 is built from 16 residues. Trimming took off 2 bases at V and 0 bases at J, with 11 bases between the two ends. CDR1 LNHNV and CDR2 YYDKDF come from the germline V gene (reference sequence). The full variable domain, with the rest looked up from reference TRBV15 and TRBJ2-1, is DAMVIQNPRYQVTQFGKPVTLSCSQTLNHNVMYWYQQKSSQAPKLLFHYYDKDFNNEADTPDNFQSRRPNTSFCFLDIRSPGLGDTAMYLCATSRLVGDSYNEQFFGPGTRLTVL.

This clonotype was seen only a few times. The J gene is TRBJ1-5, the V gene TRBV7-6, with TRBD1 matching over 7 bases. CDR3 length equals 17 residues. V lost 1 base to trimming and J lost 1 base; unmatched junction nucleotides: 7. The germline gives CDR1 SGHVS, CDR2 FNYEAQ. This CDR3 reads CASSLGVRGPSNQPQHF. In DNA form, the CDR3 reads TGTGCCAGCAGCTTAGGGGTGAGGGGGCCGAGCAATCAGCCCCAGCATTTT.

In its sample, this clonotype was seen a few times. The CDR3 bases are TGTGCCAGCAGTTGGCACTATAGCAATCAGCCCCAGCATTTT. It codes for CASSWHYSNQPQHF. V and J are TRBV6-5 and TRBJ1-5; D gene uncertain. The CDR3 extends over 14 amino acids. Germline V gives CDR1 MNHEY, CDR2 SVGAGI. V was cut by 4 bases and J by 0 bases, with 7 bases left in between.

The V and J genes are TRBV7-6 and TRBJ2-2; D unresolved. The germline V gene encodes CDR1 SGHVS and CDR2 FNYEAQ. V lost 5 bases and J 5 bases, leaving 15 bases between the germline ends. The CDR3 is 15 residues long. CDR3 coding DNA: TGTGCCAGCAGCCCCGGCCTTGGAAGTACCGGGGAGCTGTTTTTT. Translated, it gives CASSPGLGSTGELFF.

This clonotype was seen only a few times. The V call is TRBV15, the J call TRBJ2-3, with D possibly matching TRBD2 (5 bases). The germline V and J ends were trimmed by 4 bases and 3 bases, with 8 bases remaining between them. The germline CDR1 and CDR2 sequences are LNHNV and YYDKDF (reference sequence). The CDR3 length is 13 residues. The CDR3 sequence: CATSKRGTDTQYF. The CDR3 DNA sequence: TGTGCCACCAGCAAGCGAGGGACAGATACGCAGTATTTT.

This clonotype has a count of ten or more. The chain links TRBV11-2 to TRBJ2-1; TRBD2 matches 13 bases. Looked up from germline, CDR1 is SGHAT and CDR2 is FQNNGV. This CDR3 is 17 amino acids long. Losses at the gene ends were 5 bases for V and 8 bases for J; bases not matched to a gene: 12. DNA for the CDR3: TGTGCCAGCAGCCCCCGGACTAGCGGGAGTGGGGAGCATGAGCAGTTCTTC. Translating gives CASSPRTSGSGEHEQFF.

This clonotype turned up a few times. This chain joins TRBV20-1 and TRBJ2-7; the match to TRBD1 covers 8 bases. Trimming cost V 1 base and J 3 bases; bases outside gene matches: 5. The CDR3 spans 14 residues. Germline CDR1 reads DFQATT; CDR2 reads SNEGSKA (reference sequence). In DNA, the CDR3 is TGCAGTGCTAGAGGGCGGACAGGGAACTACGAGCAGTACTTC. It specifies CSARGRTGNYEQYF.

This clonotype has only a few counts. This chain links TRBV6-1 with TRBJ1-1, with D hard to call. The CDR3 has 16 residues. Trimming pared 5 bases from V and 0 bases from J, leaving 16 bases between. The germline CDR1 and CDR2 sequences are MNHNS and SASEGT. The DNA for the CDR3 is TGTGCCAGCAGTCCCCGGACGGGAGTCATGAACACTGAAGCTTTCTTT. Translation gives CASSPRTGVMNTEAFF.

This clonotype has at least ten counts. J is TRBJ1-3 and V is TRBV7-8, with D unresolved. The CDR3 covers 13 residues. Trimming cost V 5 bases and J 3 bases, with 8 bases left between them. Germline V CDR1 and CDR2: SGHVS, FQNEAQ. The CDR3 reads CASSPRDGNTIYF. CDR3 bases: TGTGCCAGCAGCCCCCGAGATGGAAACACCATATATTTT.

Ten or more counts support this clonotype. The chain combines TRBV7-2 with TRBJ1-5; D ambiguous. CDR3 size: 14 residues. V shed 4 bases and J shed 3 bases, with 10 bases lying between them. In germline, CDR1 is SGHTA, CDR2 FQGNSA. CDR3 in DNA: TGTGCCAGCAGCTCAGGTTTAGTCAATCAGCCCCAGCATTTT. Protein sequence: CASSSGLVNQPQHF. The complete variable domain, with remaining parts taken from reference TRBV7-2 and TRBJ1-5, reads GAGVSQSPSNKVTEKGKDVELRCDPISGHTALYWYRQSLGQGLEFLIYFQGNSAPDKSGLPSDRFSAERTGGSVSTLTIQRTQQEDSAVYLCASSSGLVNQPQHFGDGTRLSIL.

The rearrangement links TRBV27 to TRBJ1-2, with unresolved D. Germline V lookup: CDR1 MNHEY, CDR2 SMNVEV (reference sequence). The V end was cut by 6 bases, the J end by 8 bases, with 10 bases between. The CDR3 length is 11 residues. The CDR3 sequence: CASRGRWGYTF. DNA of the CDR3: TGTGCCAGCAGGGGGAGATGGGGCTACACCTTC.

This chain links TRBV30 with TRBJ2-7; D could derive from TRBD1 or TRBD2 (5 bases each). V was pared by 3 bases and J by 13 bases, with 22 bases between. Germline V gives CDR1 GTSNPN, CDR2 SVGIG (reference sequence). The CDR3 runs 13 residues. Here the CDR3 reads CAWSLTGAANGYF. For the CDR3, the DNA is TGTGCCTGGAGCCTCACAGGAGCGGCGAACGGCTACTTC.

This clonotype was observed a few times. The chain employs TRBV20-1 and TRBJ2-3, with TRBD1 matching over 8 bases. Trimming took 2 bases from V and 1 from J; bases not matched to a gene: 5. The CDR3 spans 15 residues. The germline V gene encodes CDR1 DFQATT and CDR2 SNEGSKA (reference sequence). The CDR3 sequence: CSARSPTGGTDTQYF. The CDR3 coding sequence is TGCAGTGCTAGATCCCCGACAGGGGGCACAGATACGCAGTATTTT.

The V call is TRBV18, the J call TRBJ2-1; D ambiguous. The CDR3 has 13 amino acids. V was trimmed by 4 bases and J by 6 bases, leaving 10 bases between them. Germline V gene data show CDR1 as KGHSH and CDR2 as LQKENI. This CDR3 reads CASSQAKVNEQFF. Here the CDR3 DNA reads TGTGCCAGCTCACAGGCCAAAGTCAATGAGCAGTTCTTC.

This clonotype was seen ten or more times. As DNA, the CDR3 is TGTGCCAGCAGCTTAAAATTGCGGACTAGCGGGACCGGGGAGCTGTTTTTT. This codes for CASSLKLRTSGTGELFF. The J gene is TRBJ2-2, the V gene TRBV7-2; 11 nucleotides match TRBD2. Unmatched junction bases numbered 7, after V lost 2 bases and J lost 5 bases. CDR1 is SGHTA, CDR2 FQGNSA, per germline. The CDR3 consists of 17 residues.

This clonotype was seen more than once but under ten times. The V call is TRBV6-1, the J call TRBJ2-7; perhaps TRBD2 as D (5 bases). The CDR3 sequence is 14 residues long. Trimming stripped 9 bases from V and 7 bases from J, with 22 bases between. Looked up from germline, CDR1 is MNHNS and CDR2 is SASEGT. This CDR3 is CASSDPGPRREQYF. Here the CDR3 DNA reads TGTGCCAGTTCGGACCCGGGTCCTCGGAGGGAGCAGTACTTC.

The chain has TRBV20-1 and TRBJ1-6; 9 bases are a match to TRBD1. Trimming removed 5 bases from V and 5 bases from J; junction bases left unmatched: 7. Germline CDR1 reads DFQATT; CDR2 reads SNEGSKA (reference sequence). CDR3 length: 15 amino acids. In DNA, the CDR3 is TGCAGTGCTCAACAGGGGGCTAGGGATAATTCACCCCTCCACTTT. It specifies CSAQQGARDNSPLHF.

This clonotype was counted ten times or more. V and J are TRBV7-2 and TRBJ1-1; D is unresolved. V was cut by 4 bases and J by 5 bases, with 14 bases left in between. CDR1 is SGHTA, CDR2 FQGNSA, per germline. This CDR3 is 14 amino acids long. The CDR3 loop is CASSSWGVGTEAFF. The DNA for the CDR3 is TGTGCCAGCAGCTCGTGGGGTGTGGGGACTGAAGCTTTCTTT.

This clonotype was recorded many times. The chain links TRBV7-2 to TRBJ2-2, with 7 bases lining up with TRBD2. J was trimmed by 2 bases and V by 7 bases; bases with no gene match: 7. There are 15 residues in the CDR3. The germline CDR1 and CDR2 sequences are SGHTA and FQGNSA. CDR3 sequence reads: CASTYAGLNTGELFF. CDR3 bases: TGTGCCAGCACCTACGCGGGACTAAACACCGGGGAGCTGTTTTTT.